This record covers a single T cell receptor (beta chain). Its specificity is not known. The conserved closing phenylalanine or tryptophan is absent in this CDR3, likely reflecting a read error. Because the CDR3's place on the DNA is in doubt, the DNA is left out and the CDR3 is given as listed by TCRdb. The sample originates from a study of shared clonotypes between healthy human individuals. Study conclusions and caveats: Tissue TCR repertoires likely differ from these blood-only repertoires.

With ten immunoSEQ deep assay plates, unsorted PBMC DNA underwent sequencing. This table comes from immunoSEQ multiplex PCR, and its TCRdb copy is limited to in-frame clones, with some not included. The table shows hundreds of thousands of clones, with 60% to 85% occurring only once. The CDR3 region is 16 residues in length, termini included. Germline CDR1 is SGHNT and CDR2 is YYREEE (reference sequence). This TCR came from a woman between 40 and 55 years old in good health. Some clones in this sample may be carry-over from other donors' samples. What was sequenced was PBMCs. The V gene is TRBV5-4, the J gene TRBJ1-1; the table's D call TRBD1 went unverified against the DNA. The CDR3: CASSLGTWVEDTEAFL.